Below, 26 T cell receptor beta chains from the same sample are listed, as sequenced in a study of shared clonotypes between healthy human individuals. Produced via immunoSEQ multiplex PCR; TCRdb's table is partial and in-frame only. The sample shows over a million clones, 75% to 80% of them seen only once. Material: memory CD4+ T cells from PBMCs. Subset of the sample: CD45RA-negative fraction. The receptors were sampled from a man aged 18 to 30 in good health. Some clones in this sample may be carry-over from other donors' samples.

J is TRBJ2-7 and V is TRBV10-3; 9 nucleotides agree with TRBD1. Germline V gene lookup returns CDR1 ENHRY and CDR2 SYGVKD. V was pared by 5 bases and J by 6 bases, with 17 bases of the junction left unmatched. This CDR3 has 17 amino acids. In nucleotides, the CDR3 is TGTGCCATCAGTTCCGGGACAGGGAGACATTGGCTGGGCGAGCAGTACTTC. Translating gives CAISSGTGRHWLGEQYF.

The chain combines TRBV5-4 with TRBJ2-5; tentative D call: TRBD2 (5 bases). The CDR3 runs to 14 residues. V lost 2 bases, J lost 3 bases, and 11 bases lay in between. CDR1 and CDR2 from the germline V gene are SGHNT and YYREEE (reference sequence). The CDR3 region is CASSLMSGEETQYF. CDR3 nucleotide sequence: TGTGCCAGCAGCTTAATGAGCGGAGAAGAGACCCAGTACTTC.

This chain uses TRBV5-6 with TRBJ2-7; maybe TRBD2 (6 bases). Germline V gives CDR1 SGHDT, CDR2 YYEEEE. The CDR3 is 13 amino acids. Trimming stripped 4 bases from V and 6 bases from J, with 14 bases between. The chain's CDR3 is CASSMDRAGEQYF. CDR3 DNA sequence: TGTGCCAGCAGCATGGACCGAGCGGGCGAGCAGTACTTC.

V is TRBV27 and J is TRBJ2-6; a weak D match, TRBD2 (6 bases). V gave up 3 bases and J gave up 0 bases, with 12 bases separating them. The CDR3 length is 17 residues. Germline CDR1 and CDR2: MNHEY and SMNVEV (reference sequence). CDR3 protein: CASSLTRYYSGANVLTF. The CDR3 nucleotides are TGTGCCAGCAGTTTGACTAGATACTACTCTGGGGCCAACGTCCTGACTTTC.

J is TRBJ1-5 and V is TRBV4-1; the D is unclear. V was cut by 2 bases and J by 3 bases, with 17 bases left in between. The CDR3 length is 17 residues. Per germline, CDR1 MGHRA and CDR2 YSYEKL. CDR3 nucleotides: TGCGCCAGCAGCCAATCGCCGGGAAGTTTTGACAATCAGCCCCAGCATTTT. Translated: CASSQSPGSFDNQPQHF.

This clone was seen only a few times. The V and J genes are TRBV2 and TRBJ2-3, with D maybe TRBD2 (5 bases). The V gene lost 6 bases and the J gene lost 7 bases, with 14 bases spanning the gap. CDR1 and CDR2 (germline): SNHLY, FYNNEI. The CDR3 sequence is 13 residues long. The CDR3 sequence is CASRDGIVNTQYF. As DNA, the CDR3 is TGTGCCAGCAGGGACGGGATCGTGAATACGCAGTATTTT. Complete variable domain (other parts from reference TRBV2 and TRBJ2-3): EPEVTQTPSHQVTQMGQEVILRCVPISNHLYFYWYRQILGQKVEFLVSFYNNEISEKSEIFDDQFSVERPDGSNFTLKIRSTKLEDSAMYFCASRDGIVNTQYFGPGTRLTVL.

The chain employs TRBV11-2 and TRBJ2-1; TRBD2 matches 8 bases. The CDR3 has 16 amino acids. Germline lookup yields CDR1 SGHAT and CDR2 FQNNGV. J was trimmed by 4 bases and V by 1 base; bases with no gene match: 6. The CDR3, as DNA: TGTGCCAGCAGCTTAGCCCTTAGCGGGGAATACAATGAGCAGTTCTTC. Translated: CASSLALSGEYNEQFF.

The genes are TRBV6-6 and TRBJ1-4; D is unclear. The CDR3 contains 14 residues. V gave up 4 bases and J gave up 7 bases, with 13 bases separating them. In germline, CDR1 is MNHNY, CDR2 SVGAGI (reference sequence). The CDR3 here is CASSSGAGREKLFF. DNA for the CDR3: TGTGCCAGCAGTTCCGGAGCAGGCCGTGAAAAACTGTTTTTT.

A remark on this clone: Other DNA sequences in the sample encode the same CDR3. The chain links TRBV5-4 to TRBJ2-2; maybe TRBD1 (6 bases). CDR1 and CDR2 from the germline V gene are SGHNT and YYREEE (reference sequence). The ends were cut back, 4 bases at V and 1 base at J, with 8 bases in the middle. CDR3 length: 14 residues. This CDR3 is CASSLGQNTGELFF. CDR3 nucleotides: TGTGCCAGCAGCCTGGGACAGAACACCGGGGAGCTGTTTTTT.

The chain has TRBV28 and TRBJ1-2; tentative D call: TRBD1 (6 bases). CDR3 length equals 14 residues. Trimming pared 7 bases from V and 11 bases from J, leaving 23 bases between. Germline V gene lookup returns CDR1 MDHEN and CDR2 SYDVKM. CDR3 loop: CASTLGGLSGRYTF. CDR3 coding DNA: TGTGCCAGCACCCTAGGGGGGCTTTCGGGAAGGTACACCTTC.

This clone appeared many times. The V call is TRBV4-1, the J call TRBJ2-4, with TRBD2 identical over 12 bases. The CDR3 contains 19 residues. V gave up 0 bases and J gave up 1 base; unmatched junction bases: 7. Germline values: CDR1 MGHRA, CDR2 YSYEKL. The CDR3 DNA follows: TGCGCCAGCAGCCAAGATTCCCGCCTAGCGGGAGGGGCCAAAAACATTCAGTACTTC. This encodes CASSQDSRLAGGAKNIQYF.

The chain carries TRBV6-6 and TRBJ2-7, with 13 bases fitting TRBD2. The length of the CDR3 is 15 residues. CDR1 and CDR2 (germline): MNHNY, SVGAGI (reference sequence). V shed 6 bases, J shed 4 bases, and the junction held 6 bases outside the gene matches. In DNA form, the CDR3 reads TGTGCCAGCAGCCCGGGACTAGCGGGAAGGTACGAGCAGTACTTC. Its translation is CASSPGLAGRYEQYF.

This clone was detected many times. V usage is TRBV11-2 and J usage is TRBJ2-5, with D possibly TRBD2 on 6 matching bases. The CDR3 is 15 amino acids. With 6 bases removed from V and 1 base from J, the gap between germline ends came to 15 bases. Germline values: CDR1 SGHAT, CDR2 FQNNGV. In DNA, the CDR3 is TGTGCCAGCAGGGGCCTTCGGAGGGCCCAAGAGACCCAGTACTTC. Its translation: CASRGLRRAQETQYF.

The chain combines TRBV4-2 with TRBJ2-4; possible D gene TRBD1, 6 bases. Germline lookup yields CDR1 LGHNA and CDR2 YNFKEQ. V was shortened by 4 bases and J by 0 bases, with 10 bases between the two germline ends. This CDR3 comprises 15 residues. The CDR3 DNA sequence: TGTGCCAGCAGCCGAGACAGGATAGCCAAAAACATTCAGTACTTC. Encoded protein: CASSRDRIAKNIQYF.

The chain carries TRBV18 and TRBJ1-5; no firm D call. CDR3 length: 15 amino acids. The V gene lost 1 base and the J gene lost 2 bases, with 9 bases spanning the gap. The germline V gene has CDR1 KGHSH and CDR2 LQKENI. The CDR3 is CASSPQGWGNQPQHF. DNA of the CDR3: TGTGCCAGCTCACCACAGGGTTGGGGCAATCAGCCCCAGCATTTT. Full variable domain (outside the CDR3, taken from reference TRBV18 and TRBJ1-5): NAGVMQNPRHLVRRRGQEARLRCSPMKGHSHVYWYRQLPEEGLKFMVYLQKENIIDESGMPKERFSAEFPKEGPSILRIQQVVRGDSAAYFCASSPQGWGNQPQHFGDGTRLSIL.

The chain has TRBV10-3 and TRBJ1-1; D not certain. The ends were cut back, 0 bases at V and 7 bases at J, with 18 bases in the middle. Germline CDR1 and CDR2: ENHRY and SYGVKD. The CDR3 covers 16 residues. The CDR3 coding sequence is TGTGCCATCAGTGAGTCACATAATGGGGTACTCTATGAAGCTTTCTTT. Translation: CAISESHNGVLYEAFF.

In its sample, this clone was seen many times. The V and J genes are TRBV5-5 and TRBJ1-1; no clear D. The CDR3 covers 13 residues. Between the trimmed V and J ends, which lost 4 bases and 4 bases, there was a span of 11 bases. The germline CDR1 and CDR2 sequences are SGHKS and YYEKEE (reference sequence). CDR3 sequence reads: CASSPTVLTEAFF. The CDR3 DNA reads TGTGCCAGCAGCCCCACAGTTCTCACTGAAGCTTTCTTT.

The chain employs TRBV29-1 and TRBJ2-1, with 9 bases lining up with TRBD2. The CDR3 consists of 18 residues. The germline gives CDR1 SQVTM, CDR2 ANQGSEA. V lost 3 bases and J lost 1; bases outside the gene matches: 13. CDR3 DNA sequence: TGCAGCGTTGATCGTGGCCTAGCGGGAATGAGATCCTACAATGAGCAGTTCTTC. Translated: CSVDRGLAGMRSYNEQFF.

V is TRBV7-6 and J is TRBJ1-3, with TRBD1 as a possible D gene (5 bases). V was clipped by 5 bases and J by 0 bases, with 11 bases between them. This CDR3 contains 15 residues. The germline gives CDR1 SGHVS, CDR2 FNYEAQ. The CDR3, as DNA: TGTGCCAGCAGCCCGGGGCCCGGCTCTGGAAACACCATATATTTT. The encoded protein is CASSPGPGSGNTIYF.

The rearrangement links TRBV14 to TRBJ2-2; 8 positions match TRBD1. Germline CDR1 is SGHDN and CDR2 is FVKESK. The CDR3 covers 16 residues. After removal of 3 bases from V and 1 base from J, the junction contained 4 bases not matched to a gene. The CDR3: CASSQRDRMNTGELFF. The CDR3 DNA sequence: TGTGCCAGCAGCCAGAGGGACAGGATGAACACCGGGGAGCTGTTTTTT.

The rearrangement links TRBV5-1 to TRBJ2-5; D is uncertain. CDR3 length equals 13 residues. V was cut by 5 bases and J by 5 bases, with 13 bases left in between. Germline CDR1 is SGHRS and CDR2 is YFSETQ. CDR3 loop: CASSPPGIETQYF. CDR3 DNA sequence: TGCGCCAGCAGTCCCCCTGGGATCGAGACCCAGTACTTC.

This clone was counted only a few times. The rearrangement uses TRBV7-2 and TRBJ1-3; D is unclear. The CDR3 covers 13 residues. Germline CDR1 reads SGHTA; CDR2 reads FQGNSA. Trimming took off 4 bases at V and 4 bases at J, with 8 bases between the two ends. Here the CDR3 reads CASSSRDGNTIYF. The CDR3 nucleotides read TGTGCCAGCAGCTCCCGTGACGGAAACACCATATATTTT.

Notes on this clone: Other DNA variants within this sample encode the same CDR3. The V gene is TRBV5-1, the J gene TRBJ2-2; D possibly corresponds to TRBD1 (5 bases). Trimming stripped 1 base from V and 1 base from J, with 8 bases between. Germline V lookup: CDR1 SGHRS, CDR2 YFSETQ. CDR3 length equals 15 residues. DNA of the CDR3: TGCGCCAGCAGCTTGTTTACAGGGAACACCGGGGAGCTGTTTTTT. Translating it yields CASSLFTGNTGELFF. The entire variable domain, with the rest obtained from reference TRBV5-1 and TRBJ2-2, is as follows: KAGVTQTPRYLIKTRGQQVTLSCSPISGHRSVSWYQQTPGQGLQFLFEYFSETQRNKGNFPGRFSGRQFSNSRSEMNVSTLELGDSALYLCASSLFTGNTGELFFGEGSRLTVL.

This CDR3 is CASRDRGGQETQYF. CDR3 coding DNA: TGTGCCAGCAGAGACAGGGGGGGACAAGAGACCCAGTACTTC. This chain uses TRBV2 with TRBJ2-5; TRBD1 agrees at 9 bases. Germline assignment: CDR1 SNHLY and CDR2 FYNNEI. The CDR3 is made up of 14 amino acids. Trimming took 6 bases from V and 2 from J; bases not matched to a gene: 4.

This clone came up a few times. A read error may be the cause here, since a much bigger clone is one base away. V is TRBV7-2 and J is TRBJ1-1; a possible D gene is TRBD1 (6 bases). V was clipped by 5 bases and J by 0 bases, with 10 bases between them. The CDR3 totals 14 residues. Per the germline V gene, CDR1 is SGHTA and CDR2 is FQGNSA. CDR3 nucleotide sequence: TGTGCCAGCAGCAAGGACAGTTTGAACACTGAAGCTTTCTTT. The encoded protein is CASSKDSLNTEAFF.

This clone was found a few times. The chain uses TRBV7-2 and TRBJ2-3; D might be TRBD2 (6 bases). Germline CDR1 SGHTA, CDR2 FQGNSA. The CDR3 has 16 residues. Deletions cut 1 base from V and 6 bases from J, with 17 bases between. The CDR3 reads CASSLGKAGWGDTQYF. CDR3 DNA: TGTGCCAGCAGCTTAGGGAAGGCGGGATGGGGGGATACGCAGTATTTT.